The rows below give T cell receptor beta chains drawn from one sample of a study of T-cell reconstitution after alpha-beta-depleted transplantation in children. Via MiXCR, TCRdb re-called the PCR reads, giving one row per CDR3 protein. The data show 380,000 or so distinct CDR3 sequences, more than 10% seen once. Sequencing used PBMCs, obtained from the stem cell graft. Every receptor here comes from a human donor who donated a stem cell graft to a child with Fanconi anemia. CDR3s include the opening cysteine and the closing phenylalanine or tryptophan. Fields, in order: D gene, J gene, clone size, V gene, CDR3 protein, CDR3 DNA. D genes are given only for firm matches. Clone size appears in some rows only: once, few, many, or a class for an expanded clone.

D: TRBD1; J: TRBJ2-7; size: .; V: TRBV7-2; CDR3: CASSPRDRVGEQYF; DNA: TGTGCCAGCAGCCCCCGGGACAGGGTCGGTGAGCAGTACTTC
D: .; J: TRBJ1-1; size: many; V: TRBV2; CDR3: CASNQGGEAFF; DNA: TGTGCCAGCAACCAGGGAGGGGAAGCTTTCTTT
D: TRBD1; J: TRBJ2-7; size: .; V: TRBV12-3/TRBV12-4; CDR3: CASSFAGGRNEQYF; DNA: TGTGCCAGCAGTTTTGCAGGGGGTAGGAACGAGCAGTACTTC
D: .; J: TRBJ1-1; size: .; V: TRBV29-1; CDR3: CSVEDRRGRNTEAFF; DNA: TGCAGCGTTGAAGATCGAAGGGGACGGAACACTGAAGCTTTCTTT
D: .; J: TRBJ2-1; size: many; V: TRBV6-2/TRBV6-3; CDR3: CASSYSPQGSSYNEQFF; DNA: TGTGCCAGCAGTTACTCCCCACAGGGTAGCTCCTACAATGAGCAGTTCTTC
D: .; J: TRBJ2-7; size: .; V: TRBV29-1; CDR3: CSVGSDAYEQYF; DNA: TGCAGCGTTGGTTCAGATGCCTACGAGCAGTACTTC
D: .; J: TRBJ2-7; size: many; V: TRBV11-2; CDR3: CASSLDLGDVDEQYF; DNA: TGTGCCAGCAGCTTAGATCTTGGGGACGTCGACGAGCAGTACTTC
D: .; J: TRBJ1-5; size: few; V: TRBV27; CDR3: CASSLRGGTNQPQHF; DNA: TGTGCCAGCAGTTTAAGGGGAGGGACCAACCAGCCCCAGCATTTT
D: TRBD2; J: TRBJ2-1; size: many; V: TRBV3-1; CDR3: CASSQGLVSSEQFF; DNA: TGTGCCAGCAGCCAGGGACTAGTATCGTCTGAGCAGTTCTTC
D: TRBD1; J: TRBJ2-5; size: few; V: TRBV7-3; CDR3: CASSRQGFRQETQYF; DNA: TGTGCCAGCAGCCGACAGGGGTTTCGCCAAGAGACCCAGTACTTC
D: .; J: TRBJ2-2; size: few; V: TRBV3-1; CDR3: CASSHGGVNTGELFF; DNA: TGTGCCAGCAGCCACGGTGGGGTAAACACCGGGGAGCTGTTTTTT
D: .; J: TRBJ1-2; size: .; V: TRBV28; CDR3: CASSPPRVYGYTF; DNA: TGTGCCAGCAGTCCCCCCAGGGTCTATGGCTACACCTTC
D: .; J: TRBJ1-6; size: many; V: TRBV12-3/TRBV12-4; CDR3: CASSLSSNSPLHF; DNA: TGTGCCAGCAGTTTGTCCAGCAATTCACCCCTCCACTTT
D: .; J: TRBJ1-5; size: .; V: TRBV12-3/TRBV12-4; CDR3: CASSSVDYSNQPQHF; DNA: TGTGCCAGCAGTTCCGTCGATTATAGCAATCAGCCCCAGCATTTT
D: .; J: TRBJ2-1; size: many; V: TRBV24-1; CDR3: CATSEGKGGNYNEQFF; DNA: TGTGCCACCAGTGAAGGTAAAGGGGGAAACTACAATGAGCAGTTCTTC
D: TRBD2; J: TRBJ2-3; size: .; V: TRBV9; CDR3: CASSTRTSWGYYTQYF; DNA: TGTGCCAGCAGCACACGGACTAGCTGGGGTTATTATACGCAGTATTTT
D: TRBD2; J: TRBJ2-3; size: many; V: TRBV6-1; CDR3: CASVGGTDTQYF; DNA: TGTGCCAGCGTCGGGGGGACAGATACGCAGTATTTT
D: TRBD1; J: TRBJ2-5; size: few; V: TRBV2; CDR3: CASTNRGQETQYF; DNA: TGTGCCAGCACTAACAGGGGCCAAGAGACCCAGTACTTC
D: .; J: TRBJ2-7; size: .; V: TRBV7-7; CDR3: CASSLTPSGEQYF; DNA: TGTGCTAGCAGCTTAACCCCCTCGGGGGAGCAGTACTTC
D: .; J: TRBJ2-7; size: many; V: TRBV12-3/TRBV12-4; CDR3: CASSLMNEQYF; DNA: TGTGCCAGCAGTTTAATGAACGAGCAGTACTTC
D: TRBD1; J: TRBJ2-2; size: .; V: TRBV4-3; CDR3: CASSQGTGGPNTGELFF; DNA: TGCGCCAGCAGCCAAGGTACAGGGGGCCCGAACACCGGGGAGCTGTTTTTT
D: TRBD2; J: TRBJ2-5; size: .; V: TRBV11-2; CDR3: CASSLEATSGGAQTQYF; DNA: TGTGCCAGCAGCTTAGAAGCGACTAGCGGGGGGGCACAGACCCAGTACTTC
D: TRBD2; J: TRBJ2-2; size: few; V: TRBV5-1; CDR3: CASSPRLAENTGELFF; DNA: TGCGCCAGCAGCCCAAGACTAGCGGAGAACACCGGGGAGCTGTTTTTT
D: TRBD1; J: TRBJ2-3; size: few; V: TRBV27; CDR3: CASRVQGAADTQYF; DNA: TGTGCCAGCAGGGTACAGGGGGCGGCAGATACGCAGTATTTT
D: .; J: TRBJ2-2; size: few; V: TRBV7-6; CDR3: CASSSDEGYRLFF; DNA: TGTGCCAGCAGCTCAGACGAGGGGTATCGGCTGTTTTTT
D: TRBD1; J: TRBJ1-1; size: few; V: TRBV10-3; CDR3: CAISESRQGNTEAFF; DNA: TGTGCCATCAGTGAGTCCCGACAGGGGAACACTGAAGCTTTCTTT
D: .; J: TRBJ2-7; size: many; V: TRBV6-6; CDR3: CASSLPHYEQYF; DNA: TGTGCCAGCAGTTTACCGCACTACGAGCAGTACTTC
D: .; J: TRBJ2-2; size: .; V: TRBV24-1; CDR3: CATSGWTNTGELFF; DNA: TGTGCCACCAGTGGGTGGACTAACACCGGGGAGCTGTTTTTT
D: TRBD2; J: TRBJ2-5; size: .; V: TRBV6-5; CDR3: CASSYRGGLRFETQYF; DNA: TGTGCCAGCAGTTATCGGGGGGGCCTCAGATTTGAGACCCAGTACTTC
D: .; J: TRBJ1-1; size: .; V: TRBV5-5; CDR3: CASSFTGTNTEAFF; DNA: TGTGCCAGCAGCTTCACCGGGACGAACACTGAAGCTTTCTTT
D: .; J: TRBJ1-3; size: many; V: TRBV12-3/TRBV12-4; CDR3: CASSTDNTIYF; DNA: TGTGCCAGCAGTACGGATAACACCATATATTTT
D: .; J: TRBJ2-2; size: few; V: TRBV6-4; CDR3: CASSQGGTNTGELFF; DNA: TGTGCCAGCAGCCAGGGGGGAACGAACACCGGGGAGCTGTTTTTT
D: .; J: TRBJ1-2; size: many; V: TRBV5-6; CDR3: CASSEGSYGYTF; DNA: TGTGCCAGCAGTGAAGGGAGCTATGGCTACACCTTC
D: .; J: TRBJ2-3; size: .; V: TRBV20-1; CDR3: CSAEGDLAADTQYF; DNA: TGCAGTGCTGAGGGGGACCTCGCCGCAGATACGCAGTATTTT
D: .; J: TRBJ2-5; size: many; V: TRBV7-6; CDR3: CASSLSGFETQYF; DNA: TGTGCCAGCAGCTTAAGTGGTTTTGAGACCCAGTACTTC
D: TRBD1; J: TRBJ2-1; size: many; V: TRBV28; CDR3: CASRGQTFYNEQFF; DNA: TGTGCCAGCAGGGGACAGACGTTCTACAATGAGCAGTTCTTC
D: TRBD1; J: TRBJ2-1; size: .; V: TRBV5-1; CDR3: CASSLRGQGLYEQFF; DNA: TGCGCCAGCAGCTTGAGGGGACAGGGGTTGTATGAGCAGTTCTTC
D: TRBD1; J: TRBJ1-5; size: few; V: TRBV12-3/TRBV12-4; CDR3: CASSLAFGTGSQPQHF; DNA: TGTGCCAGCAGTTTAGCTTTTGGGACAGGGAGTCAGCCCCAGCATTTT
D: .; J: TRBJ2-1; size: few; V: TRBV7-9; CDR3: CASSLNGETSYNEQFF; DNA: TGTGCCAGCAGCTTAAACGGGGAGACCTCCTACAATGAGCAGTTCTTC
D: .; J: TRBJ2-1; size: .; V: TRBV28; CDR3: CASSFEGAYNEQFF; DNA: TGTGCCAGCAGTTTCGAGGGGGCCTACAATGAGCAGTTCTTC
D: .; J: TRBJ1-1; size: .; V: TRBV20-1; CDR3: CSARGGRGNTEAFF; DNA: TGCAGTGCTAGAGGGGGCAGGGGGAACACTGAAGCTTTCTTT
D: .; J: TRBJ1-2; size: many; V: TRBV9; CDR3: CASSSQDSTLGGYTF; DNA: TGTGCCAGCAGCTCCCAGGACAGTACATTAGGGGGCTACACCTTC